These 10 T cell receptor beta chains share one sample of origin, sequenced in a study of post-analysis software for immune sequencing data. Study results and caveats: With TRBV5-6, TRBV5-1 and TRBV20-1 included, roughly five TRBV segments were more frequent in patients than in controls.

These receptors are not linked to any known antigen. The authors incorporated unique molecular identifiers into the TCR beta cDNA libraries. Each CDR3 protein is one row after TCRdb ran MiXCR on the PCR reads. The sample records roughly 200,000 distinct CDR3 sequences, 29% being singletons. The sequenced material came from blood. The source of these receptors is a girl aged 2 to 17 with multiple sclerosis.

This clonotype has more than one count but fewer than ten. The V gene is TRBV5-1, the J gene TRBJ2-3, with 11 bases fitting TRBD2. Germline CDR1 reads SGHRS; CDR2 reads YFSETQ. The CDR3 runs to 16 residues. After removal of 4 bases from V and 0 bases from J, the junction contained 4 bases not matched to a gene. The CDR3 loop reads CASSLTSGASTDTQYF. CDR3 sequence (DNA): TGCGCCAGCAGCCTGACTAGCGGGGCTAGCACAGATACGCAGTATTTT.

Details on this clonotype: This may be a read error: a much more frequent sequence differs by one nucleotide. V is TRBV7-9 and J is TRBJ2-1; the D call may be TRBD1 or TRBD2 (5 bases each). The end of the DNA is better explained by TRBJ2-7, so the J call may be wrong. The CDR3 spans 15 residues. Germline CDR1 is SEHNR and CDR2 is FQNEAQ (reference sequence). This chain's CDR3 is CASSPGAGAYNEQYF. The CDR3 coding sequence is TGTGCCAGCAGCCCCGGGGCAGGAGCCTACAATGAGCAGTACTTC.

The rearrangement links TRBV15 to TRBJ2-1, with a weak D call TRBD2 (6 bases). Germline V gene lookup returns CDR1 LNHNV and CDR2 YYDKDF (reference sequence). CDR3 length: 16 residues. Between the trimmed V and J ends, which lost 5 bases and 6 bases, there was a span of 20 bases. CDR3 sequence: CATSGPRDSLGNEQFF. The DNA for the CDR3 is TGTGCCACCAGCGGCCCCAGGGACTCCCTAGGCAATGAGCAGTTCTTC.

The chain joins TRBV18 to TRBJ2-5, with 9 bases aligning to TRBD1. Near its end, the DNA agrees better with TRBJ2-7, so the J call may be wrong. Germline V lookup: CDR1 KGHSH, CDR2 LQKENI. The CDR3 is 14 residues long. In DNA form, the CDR3 reads TGTGCCAGCTCACCCGGACAGGGGATCGACGAGCAGTACTTC. As protein: CASSPGQGIDEQYF.

This clonotype appeared many times. V gene TRBV5-1 combines with J gene TRBJ2-3; D possibly corresponds to TRBD1 (5 bases). The V and J ends lost 7 bases and 2 bases respectively, with 11 bases between them. The CDR3 spans 13 residues. CDR1 is SGHRS, CDR2 YFSETQ, per germline. The chain's CDR3 is CASLDTNTDTQYF. CDR3 nucleotide sequence: TGCGCCAGCCTGGACACCAACACAGATACGCAGTATTTT.

A word on this clonotype: A much larger clone differs from this one at a single base, so this may be a read error. The chain combines TRBV4-1 with TRBJ2-3, with D possibly being TRBD2 (5 bases). Trimming took off 1 base at V and 0 bases at J, with 8 bases between the two ends. CDR3 length: 15 residues. CDR1 and CDR2 from the germline V gene are MGHRA and YSYEKL. CDR3 sequence (DNA): TGCGCCAGCAGCCAAGGCAGGAGGAGCACAGATACGCAGTATTTT. Its translation is CASSQGRRSTDTQYF.

This clonotype has just a few counts. The J gene is TRBJ2-1, the V gene TRBV5-1; D not resolved. V was cut by 0 bases and J by 0 bases, with 4 bases left in between. CDR1 and CDR2 (germline): SGHRS, YFSETQ. The CDR3 runs 14 residues. The CDR3 protein is CASSLETSYNEQFF. CDR3 nucleotides: TGCGCCAGCAGCTTGGAGACCTCCTACAATGAGCAGTTCTTC.

V gene TRBV5-1 combines with J gene TRBJ2-1; D gene unclear. With the DNA end fitting TRBJ2-7 better, the J assignment may be wrong. The germline V gene has CDR1 SGHRS and CDR2 YFSETQ. The CDR3 runs 13 residues. In nucleotides, the CDR3 is TGCGCCAGCAGCTCCGGACGCTACAATGAGCAGTACTTC. The encoded protein is CASSSGRYNEQYF.

This clonotype was counted many times. The rearrangement links TRBV28 to TRBJ2-7, with 11 bases aligning to TRBD2. The CDR3 has 15 amino acids. Germline values: CDR1 MDHEN, CDR2 SYDVKM. The junction had 5 bases not matched to a gene; V was cut back by 6 bases and J by 1 base. In DNA, the CDR3 is TGTGCCAGCAGGACAACTAGCGGGAGATCCTACGAGCAGTACTTC. This codes for CASRTTSGRSYEQYF. Variable domain in full (rest from reference TRBV28 and TRBJ2-7): DVKVTQSSRYLVKRTGEKVFLECVQDMDHENMFWYRQDPGLGLRLIYFSYDVKMKEKGDIPEGYSVSREKKERFSLILESASTNQTSMYLCASRTTSGRSYEQYFGPGTRLTVT.

The rearrangement uses TRBV20-1 and TRBJ1-2, with 11 bases identical to TRBD1. The trim removed 4 bases at V and 11 bases at J, leaving 3 bases unmatched. Germline CDR1 DFQATT, CDR2 SNEGSKA (reference sequence). The CDR3 runs to 11 residues. The CDR3 sequence: CSATGQGVYTF. The CDR3, as DNA: TGCAGTGCTACGGGACAGGGGGTATACACCTTC.